These 24 T cell receptor beta chains originate from one sample sequenced in a study of blood T cell repertoires in COVID-19. Sequencing used immunoSEQ multiplex PCR; TCRdb keeps in-frame clones, though not all of them. The sample carries approximately 85,000 clones, around 89% recorded once. Sequences were obtained from peripheral blood. The receptors here all came from a woman of 80 years or more with active or convalescent COVID-19.

The chain joins TRBV25-1 to TRBJ2-3, with TRBD2 matching 8 bases. V gave up 2 bases and J gave up 5 bases; unmatched junction bases: 9. The CDR3 extends over 16 amino acids. In germline, CDR1 is MGHDK, CDR2 SYGVNS. CDR3 sequence (DNA): TGTGCCAGCAGTGAAGGGGTGGCGGGAGGCTTAGATACGCAGTATTTT. It yields the protein CASSEGVAGGLDTQYF.

The chain's CDR3 is CASTAGGPYEQYF. The CDR3 coding sequence is TGTGCCAGTACAGCGGGAGGTCCCTACGAGCAGTACTTC. The chain recombines TRBV11-2 with TRBJ2-7; TRBD2 matches 9 bases. The junction had 5 bases not matched to a gene; V was cut back by 9 bases and J by 2 bases. Per the germline V gene, CDR1 is SGHAT and CDR2 is FQNNGV. The CDR3 is 13 amino acids.

V is TRBV11-2 and J is TRBJ2-1; 14 bases are a match to TRBD2. Germline CDR1 and CDR2: SGHAT and FQNNGV. With 7 bases clipped from V and 9 bases from J, the junction kept 5 bases outside the gene matches. This CDR3 has 14 amino acids. The CDR3 region has the DNA TGTGCCAGCACCGGGACTAGCGGGAGTATTGAGCAGTTCTTC. It yields the protein CASTGTSGSIEQFF.

The J gene is TRBJ1-1, the V gene TRBV7-2; 8 nucleotides match TRBD1. The CDR3 runs 14 residues. V trimming: 5 bases; J trimming: 1 base; junction bases outside the gene matches: 3. Germline lookup yields CDR1 SGHTA and CDR2 FQGNSA. CDR3 in amino acids: CASSLGQGNTEAFF. Written as DNA, the CDR3 is TGTGCCAGCAGCCTAGGACAGGGGAACACTGAAGCTTTCTTT.

This chain links TRBV9 with TRBJ2-5; perhaps TRBD1 as D (5 bases). V was clipped by 0 bases and J by 0 bases, with 12 bases between them. Germline lookup yields CDR1 SGDLS and CDR2 YYNGEE. There are 16 residues in the CDR3. The CDR3 DNA reads as TGTGCCAGCAGCGTAGGGGGCAGCGTTCACCAAGAGACCCAGTACTTC. Translation gives CASSVGGSVHQETQYF.

The chain uses TRBV28 and TRBJ1-1, with a possible D match to TRBD1 (6 bases). With 8 bases removed from V and 1 base from J, the gap between germline ends came to 14 bases. Germline CDR1 is MDHEN and CDR2 is SYDVKM. The CDR3 totals 14 residues. CDR3 amino acids: CASGLTGRNTEAFF. CDR3 DNA sequence: TGTGCCAGCGGATTAACAGGGAGGAACACTGAAGCTTTCTTT.

This chain's CDR3 is CASSPGRGRGNEQFF. In DNA, the CDR3 is TGTGCCAGCAGCCCCGGGAGGGGACGGGGCAATGAGCAGTTCTTC. This sequence joins TRBV6-2 or TRBV6-3 and TRBJ2-1; the match to TRBD2 covers 8 bases. Trimming removed 6 bases from V and 6 bases from J; junction bases left unmatched: 10. CDR3 length: 15 residues. Germline CDR1 is MNHEY and CDR2 is SVGEGT.

As regards this clone: Other DNA variants within this sample encode the same CDR3. The V call is TRBV5-1, the J call TRBJ2-3; D call uncertain. This CDR3 is 12 amino acids long. Germline loops: CDR1 SGHRS, CDR2 YFSETQ. V shed 0 bases and J shed 6 bases, with 5 bases lying between them. CDR3 sequence (DNA): TGCGCCAGCAGCTTGGTCCAGGATACGCAGTATTTT. It yields the protein CASSLVQDTQYF.

This clone was seen just once. The chain is built from TRBV18 and TRBJ2-2; D is perhaps TRBD2 (6 bases). The CDR3 runs 13 residues. V was shortened by 8 bases and J by 8 bases, with 15 bases between the two germline ends. CDR1 and CDR2 (germline): KGHSH, LQKENI. The CDR3 region has the DNA TGTGCCAGCCCGGGAGCGGTTTCAGGGGAGCTGTTTTTT. Its translation: CASPGAVSGELFF. The variable domain in full, completed from reference TRBV18 and TRBJ2-2, reads NAGVMQNPRHLVRRRGQEARLRCSPMKGHSHVYWYRQLPEEGLKFMVYLQKENIIDESGMPKERFSAEFPKEGPSILRIQQVVRGDSAAYFCASPGAVSGELFFGEGSRLTVL.

This clone has just one count. The chain couples TRBV7-2 to TRBJ2-7, with D possibly matching TRBD2 (6 bases). The CDR3 spans 14 residues. V gave up 2 bases and J gave up 0 bases, with 8 bases separating them. Germline CDR1 and CDR2: SGHTA and FQGNSA. The CDR3 DNA is TGTGCCAGCAGCTTACAGACTAGCTCCTACGAGCAGTACTTC. Amino acid sequence: CASSLQTSSYEQYF.

The chain recombines TRBV9 with TRBJ1-2, with TRBD1 matching 10 bases. The CDR3 covers 15 residues. CDR1 and CDR2 (germline): SGDLS, YYNGEE. With V trimmed by 2 bases and J by 3 bases, 4 bases remained unmatched. This CDR3 is CASSVAGTGDYGYTF. In DNA form, the CDR3 reads TGTGCCAGCAGCGTTGCCGGGACAGGGGACTATGGCTACACCTTC.

V is TRBV4-1 and J is TRBJ2-3; 8 positions agree with TRBD1. Germline V CDR1 and CDR2: MGHRA, YSYEKL. V trimming: 7 bases; J trimming: 1 base; junction bases outside the gene matches: 7. The CDR3 is made up of 15 amino acids. CDR3 sequence: CASTTLGQGTDTQYF. The CDR3 nucleotides are TGCGCCAGCACCACCTTGGGACAGGGCACAGATACGCAGTATTTT.

V is TRBV3-1 (or the pseudogene TRBV3-2) and J is TRBJ2-7, with D tentatively TRBD2 (7 bases). The CDR3 extends over 15 amino acids. V shed 0 bases and J shed 5 bases, with 14 bases lying between them. Germline assignment: CDR1 LGHDT and CDR2 YNNKEL (reference sequence). The CDR3, as DNA: TGTGCCAGCAGCCAAGATGAGGGGGGGCTCGACGAGCAGTACTTC. Its protein product is CASSQDEGGLDEQYF.

CDR3 bases: TGTGCCACCAGTGATCCGAGGGAGGGCCGGGGGACCCAGTACTTC. Amino acids: CATSDPREGRGTQYF. The genes are TRBV24-1 and TRBJ2-5; TRBD2 matches at 7 bases. V gave up 3 bases and J gave up 7 bases; unmatched junction bases: 10. The CDR3 has 15 residues. Germline CDR1 reads KGHDR; CDR2 reads SFDVKD.

This clone occurred a few times. V usage is TRBV28 and J usage is TRBJ2-6, with D maybe TRBD2 (7 bases). The CDR3 consists of 16 residues. V was shortened by 7 bases and J by 2 bases, with 15 bases between the two germline ends. Per the germline V gene, CDR1 is MDHEN and CDR2 is SYDVKM. The CDR3 DNA reads as TGTGCCAGCAAGATAGGGGGGGTAGCTGGGGCCAACGTCCTGACTTTC. Translating it yields CASKIGGVAGANVLTF.

The chain is built from TRBV18 and TRBJ1-6, with 7 bases identical to TRBD1. V shed 3 bases, J shed 6 bases, and the junction held 5 bases outside the gene matches. The CDR3 has 15 amino acids. Germline CDR1 is KGHSH and CDR2 is LQKENI. The CDR3 DNA reads TGTGCCAGCTCACCTCAGGGACAGAGTAATTCACCCCTCCACTTT. Translated: CASSPQGQSNSPLHF.

The rearrangement joins TRBV7-3 to TRBJ2-2, with 9 bases that match TRBD1. This CDR3 is built from 15 residues. J was trimmed by 5 bases and V by 5 bases; bases with no gene match: 6. Germline V lookup: CDR1 SGHTA, CDR2 FQGTGA. This chain's CDR3 is CASSPSTGGTGELFF. In nucleotides, the CDR3 is TGTGCCAGCAGCCCGTCGACAGGGGGAACCGGGGAGCTGTTTTTT.

The chain joins TRBV2 to TRBJ2-7, with 8 bases that match TRBD1. CDR1 is SNHLY and CDR2 is FYNNEI in the germline V gene. After removal of 6 bases from V and 3 bases from J, the junction contained 1 base not matched to a gene. This CDR3 is 12 amino acids long. DNA for the CDR3: TGTGCCAGCAGCACAGGGGGCTACGAGCAGTACTTC. It yields the protein CASSTGGYEQYF.

This rearrangement joins TRBV3-1 (or the pseudogene TRBV3-2) to TRBJ1-2; D remains unclear. Germline V gene sequence: CDR1 LGHDT, CDR2 YNNKEL (reference sequence). The ends were cut back, 2 bases at V and 5 bases at J, with 18 bases in the middle. The CDR3 has 16 amino acids. The CDR3 bases are TGTGCCAGCAGCCAAAGGCAAGCTACCGCACTATATGGCTACACCTTC. This gives the protein CASSQRQATALYGYTF.

The chain joins TRBV10-1 to TRBJ1-1; D ambiguous. Trimming removed 0 bases at V and 1 base at J, with 12 bases between. The CDR3 contains 16 residues. Germline V CDR1 and CDR2: WNHNN, SYGVQD (reference sequence). The CDR3: CASSESTPGPNTEAFF. DNA for the CDR3: TGCGCCAGCAGTGAGTCGACTCCTGGCCCGAACACTGAAGCTTTCTTT.

The chain couples TRBV12-3 or TRBV12-4 to TRBJ2-3, with unresolved D. The CDR3 sequence is 12 residues long. The V gene lost 1 base and the J gene lost 8 bases, with 7 bases spanning the gap. CDR3 region: CASSLEIGTQYF. The CDR3 DNA reads TGTGCCAGCAGTTTAGAAATCGGTACGCAGTATTTT.

The CDR3 region is CASIDWGDYEQYF. The CDR3 region has the DNA TGTGCCAGCATCGATTGGGGCGACTACGAGCAGTACTTC. The chain recombines TRBV7-9 with TRBJ2-7; D possibly corresponds to TRBD1 (5 bases). Germline V gives CDR1 SEHNR, CDR2 FQNEAQ (reference sequence). V was trimmed by 7 bases and J by 3 bases, leaving 13 bases between them. CDR3 length: 13 amino acids.

The V and J genes are TRBV5-8 and TRBJ1-1; no firm D call. Germline CDR1 and CDR2: SGHTS and YDEGEE. The CDR3 sequence is 15 residues long. V was cut by 3 bases and J by 0 bases, with 12 bases left in between. CDR3 DNA sequence: TGTGCCAGCAGCTATCTAGGCCTCATGAACACTGAAGCTTTCTTT. Its protein is CASSYLGLMNTEAFF.

The chain employs TRBV9 and TRBJ1-3; 9 nucleotides match TRBD1. Germline loops: CDR1 SGDLS, CDR2 YYNGEE. The CDR3 is made up of 14 amino acids. Trimming cost V 3 bases and J 2 bases; bases outside gene matches: 0. For the CDR3, the DNA is TGTGCCAGCAGCGACAGGGGGCCTGGAAACACCATATATTTT. Translating gives CASSDRGPGNTIYF.